The 8 T cell receptor beta chains below were found in one sample sequenced in a study of T cell repertoires in cytomegalovirus infection. TCRdb reprocessed the reads with MiXCR, giving one entry per CDR3 protein. The sample carries approximately 750,000 distinct CDR3 sequences, about a third recorded once. Input material: PBMCs. These receptors originate from a human donor in good health (CMV status not recorded). Some clones in this sample may be carry-over from other donors' samples.

The chain joins TRBV20-1 to TRBJ1-1; D ambiguous. CDR3 length: 12 residues. The germline gives CDR1 DFQATT, CDR2 SNEGSKA (reference sequence). Trimming left V 3 bases short and J 10 bases short, with 15 bases between. The CDR3 coding sequence is TGCAGTGCTAGGCAAGGAGTTCTAGTAGCTTTCTTT. It is translated as CSARQGVLVAFF.

This chain joins TRBV19 and TRBJ2-1, with 7 positions matching TRBD2. Germline CDR1 reads LNHDA; CDR2 reads SQIVND (reference sequence). This CDR3 comprises 18 residues. The junction had 8 bases not matched to a gene; V was cut back by 0 bases and J by 0 bases. The CDR3 DNA sequence: TGTGCCAGTAGTATAGATTCTGGCGGGAGCCACTCCTACAATGAGCAGTTCTTC. This gives the protein CASSIDSGGSHSYNEQFF.

This clonotype was counted a few times. The chain links TRBV29-1 to TRBJ2-3; D is ambiguous. Trimming stripped 3 bases from V and 7 bases from J, with 17 bases between. CDR1 and CDR2 from the germline V gene are SQVTM and ANQGSEA. This CDR3 has 14 residues. CDR3 in amino acids: CSVEWSDPMYTQYF. CDR3 DNA sequence: TGCAGCGTTGAGTGGAGTGATCCAATGTATACGCAGTATTTT.

This clonotype has more than one count but fewer than ten. The chain has TRBV28 and TRBJ2-7; possibly TRBD1 for D (6 bases). Germline CDR1 and CDR2: MDHEN and SYDVKM. Trimming left V 7 bases short and J 6 bases short, with 13 bases between. This CDR3 comprises 12 residues. The CDR3 protein is CASNQGKSEQYF. The CDR3 DNA sequence: TGTGCCAGCAACCAGGGGAAGTCCGAGCAGTACTTC.

With respect to this clonotype: The germline gene is not matched at one end of the junction; a read error may be the cause. The V call is TRBV28, the J call TRBJ2-3, with 12 bases fitting TRBD2. Germline loops: CDR1 MDHEN, CDR2 SYDVKM. This CDR3 spans 15 amino acids. The CDR3 DNA reads as TGTGCGAGCAGTCCTAGCGGGAGGGCATCAGATACGCAGTATTTT. It is translated as CASSPSGRASDTQYF.

Note on this clonotype: Given a much more abundant clone one base away, this may be a read error. The J gene is TRBJ1-2, the V gene TRBV7-9; possibly TRBD1 for D (5 bases). The CDR3 sequence is 13 residues long. The germline gives CDR1 SEHNR, CDR2 FQNEAQ (reference sequence). V lost 7 bases and J 3 bases, leaving 12 bases between the germline ends. CDR3 nucleotides: TGTGCCAGCAACCTAGACAGCGACTATGGCTACACCTTC. Translation gives CASNLDSDYGYTF.

This clonotype was seen a single time. DNA for the CDR3: TGTGCCACCAGTGATTTGCCCAGCGGGAGTGGTACCGGGGAGCTGTTTTTT. Translating it yields CATSDLPSGSGTGELFF. The rearrangement links TRBV24-1 to TRBJ2-2, with 8 bases identical to TRBD2. Trimming took 0 bases from V and 5 from J; bases not matched to a gene: 7. Germline V gives CDR1 KGHDR, CDR2 SFDVKD. The CDR3 runs to 17 residues.

Many counts were recorded for this clonotype. The rearrangement joins TRBV28 to TRBJ2-5; TRBD2 matches 14 bases. Germline values: CDR1 MDHEN, CDR2 SYDVKM. The CDR3 contains 18 residues. Trimming cost V 4 bases and J 2 bases; bases outside gene matches: 9. CDR3: CASSYPGTSGSSQETQYF. In nucleotides, the CDR3 is TGTGCCAGCAGTTATCCCGGGACTAGCGGGAGTTCTCAAGAGACCCAGTACTTC. Looking up the rest from reference TRBV28 and TRBJ2-5 gives the full variable domain: DVKVTQSSRYLVKRTGEKVFLECVQDMDHENMFWYRQDPGLGLRLIYFSYDVKMKEKGDIPEGYSVSREKKERFSLILESASTNQTSMYLCASSYPGTSGSSQETQYFGPGTRLLVL.